This is a list of T cell receptor beta chains from one sample in a study of sequential checkpoint blockade in melanoma. Generated by immunoSEQ multiplex PCR, the TCRdb table keeps only in-frame clones and is missing some. The repertoire consists of 15,000 to 20,000 clones, with around 24% occurring once and the leading ten covering about 7.8%. The specimen was tumor tissue (inferred from file names), collected from a patient given nivolumab and ipilimumab in sequence. The receptors originated from a human donor with melanoma. Each CDR3 is given with its conserved first and last residue.

V,J,CDR3
TRBV6-8,TRBJ2-1,CASSSERYLYNEQFF
TRBV9,TRBJ1-2,CASSEAGLGYTF
TRBV15,TRBJ1-5,CATSRAGTGHQPQHF
TRBV6-8,TRBJ2-7,CASSYSFEAQIPYEQYF
TRBV18,TRBJ2-2,CASSRDLSGTGELFF
TRBV28,TRBJ1-2,CASSLGGQGANYGYTF
TRBV5-1,TRBJ2-5,CASSISGGWETQYF
TRBV28,TRBJ2-7,CASSLAPGVYTYEQYF
TRBV9,TRBJ2-3,CASSVGASASTDTQYF
TRBV28,TRBJ1-1,CASSPGTAEAFF
TRBV7-6,TRBJ1-5,CASSLAAGTSNQPQHF
TRBV4-1,TRBJ2-7,CASSQGDRGLYEQYF
TRBV18,TRBJ1-1,CASSPQGYTEAFF
TRBV25-1,TRBJ1-1,CASSESGGNTEAFF
TRBV11-3,TRBJ2-1,CASSPRDSYNEQFF
TRBV5-1,TRBJ1-4,CASSPRGSGEKLFF
TRBV18,TRBJ1-2,CASSRGTGLEGGYTF
TRBV11-3,TRBJ1-2,CASNRQQGVNYGYTF
TRBV11-3,TRBJ1-6,CASSSPRRQGYNSPLHF
TRBV6-8,TRBJ2-1,CASSYSGDLYNEQFF
TRBV11-3,TRBJ2-5,CASRLLRDREETQYF
TRBV19,TRBJ2-3,CASTLGLAGTDTQYF